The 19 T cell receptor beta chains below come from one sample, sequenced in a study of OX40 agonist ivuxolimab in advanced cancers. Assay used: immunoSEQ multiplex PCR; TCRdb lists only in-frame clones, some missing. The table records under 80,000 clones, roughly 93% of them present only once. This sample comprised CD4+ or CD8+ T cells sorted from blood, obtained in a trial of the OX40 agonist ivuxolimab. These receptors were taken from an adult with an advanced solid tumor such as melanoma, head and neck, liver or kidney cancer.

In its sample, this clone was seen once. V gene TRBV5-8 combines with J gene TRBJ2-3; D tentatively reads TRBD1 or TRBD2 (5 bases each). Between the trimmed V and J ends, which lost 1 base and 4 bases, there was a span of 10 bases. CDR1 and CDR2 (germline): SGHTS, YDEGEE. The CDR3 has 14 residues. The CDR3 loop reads CASSLSLGADTQYF. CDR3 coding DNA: TGTGCCAGCAGCTTGTCTTTGGGGGCAGATACGCAGTATTTT.

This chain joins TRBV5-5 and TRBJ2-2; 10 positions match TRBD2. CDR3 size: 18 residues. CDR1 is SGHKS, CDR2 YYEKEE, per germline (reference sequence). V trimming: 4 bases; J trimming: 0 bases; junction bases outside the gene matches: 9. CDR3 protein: CASSLGPSGGPNTGELFF. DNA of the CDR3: TGTGCCAGCAGCCTGGGGCCTAGCGGGGGACCGAACACCGGGGAGCTGTTTTTT. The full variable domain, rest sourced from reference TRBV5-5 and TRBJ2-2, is DAGVTQSPTHLIKTRGQQVTLRCSPISGHKSVSWYQQVLGQGPQFIFQYYEKEERGRGNFPDRFSARQFPNYSSELNVNALLLGDSALYLCASSLGPSGGPNTGELFFGEGSRLTVL.

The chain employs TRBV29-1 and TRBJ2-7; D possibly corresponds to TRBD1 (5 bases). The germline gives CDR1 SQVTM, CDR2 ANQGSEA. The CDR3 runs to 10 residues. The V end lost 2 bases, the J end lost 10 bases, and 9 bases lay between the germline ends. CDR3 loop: CSVESRGQYF. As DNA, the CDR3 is TGCAGCGTTGAATCAAGGGGCCAGTACTTC.

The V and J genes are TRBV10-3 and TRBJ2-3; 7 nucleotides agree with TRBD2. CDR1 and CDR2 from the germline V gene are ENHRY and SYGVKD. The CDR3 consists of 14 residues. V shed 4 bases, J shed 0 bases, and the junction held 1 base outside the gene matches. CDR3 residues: CAISGAGSTDTQYF. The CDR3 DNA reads TGTGCCATCAGTGGAGCGGGGAGCACAGATACGCAGTATTTT.

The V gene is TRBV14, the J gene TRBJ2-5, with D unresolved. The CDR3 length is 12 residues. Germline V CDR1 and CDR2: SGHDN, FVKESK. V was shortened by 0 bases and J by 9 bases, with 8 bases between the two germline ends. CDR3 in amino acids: CASSQERVAQYF. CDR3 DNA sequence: TGTGCCAGCAGCCAAGAACGGGTGGCCCAGTACTTC.

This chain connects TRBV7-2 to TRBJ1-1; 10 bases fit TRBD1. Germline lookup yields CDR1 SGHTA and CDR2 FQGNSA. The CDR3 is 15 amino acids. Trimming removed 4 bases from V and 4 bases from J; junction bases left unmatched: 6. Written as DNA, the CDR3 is TGTGCCAGCAGCTCCCGGGACAGGGGAGGCACTGAAGCTTTCTTT. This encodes CASSSRDRGGTEAFF.

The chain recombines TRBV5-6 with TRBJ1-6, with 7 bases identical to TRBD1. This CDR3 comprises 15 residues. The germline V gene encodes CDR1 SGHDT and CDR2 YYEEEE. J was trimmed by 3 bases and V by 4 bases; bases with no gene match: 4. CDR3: CASSLGTVYNSPLHF. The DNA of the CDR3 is TGTGCCAGCAGCCTTGGGACAGTCTATAATTCACCCCTCCACTTT.

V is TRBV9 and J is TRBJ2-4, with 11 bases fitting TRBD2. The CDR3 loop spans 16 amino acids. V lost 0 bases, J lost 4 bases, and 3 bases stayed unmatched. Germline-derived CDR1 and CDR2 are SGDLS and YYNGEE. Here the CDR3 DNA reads TGTGCCAGCAGCGTAGGCCTAGCGGGGGGTAAAAACATTCAGTACTTC. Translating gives CASSVGLAGGKNIQYF.

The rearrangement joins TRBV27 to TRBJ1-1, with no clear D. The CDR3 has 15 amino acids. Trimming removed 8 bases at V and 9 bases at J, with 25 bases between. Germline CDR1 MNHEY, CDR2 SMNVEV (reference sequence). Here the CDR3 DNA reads TGTGCCAGCCGTATTCGCAGTTATTCTGTGGGTCAAGCTTTCTTT. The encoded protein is CASRIRSYSVGQAFF.

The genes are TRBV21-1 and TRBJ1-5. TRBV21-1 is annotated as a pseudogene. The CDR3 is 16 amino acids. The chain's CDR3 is CASSKAAKGGNQPQHF. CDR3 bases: TGTGCCAGCAGCAAAGCAGCTAAGGGCGGCAATCAGCCCCAGCATTTT.

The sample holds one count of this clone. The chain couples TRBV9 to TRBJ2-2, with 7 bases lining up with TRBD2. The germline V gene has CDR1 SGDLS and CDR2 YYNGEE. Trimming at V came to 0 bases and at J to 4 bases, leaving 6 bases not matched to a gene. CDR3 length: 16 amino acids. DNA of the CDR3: TGTGCCAGCAGCGTAGCTACCGGGGGGAGCACCGGGGAGCTGTTTTTT. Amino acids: CASSVATGGSTGELFF.

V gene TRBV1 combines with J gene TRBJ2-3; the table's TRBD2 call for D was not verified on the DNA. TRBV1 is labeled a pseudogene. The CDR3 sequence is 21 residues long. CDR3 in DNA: TGCACCAGCAGCCAAGATCTGAGGCGGCGGGAGGGCCAGGATGCCACAGATACGCAGTATTTT. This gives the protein CTSSQDLRRREGQDATDTQYF.

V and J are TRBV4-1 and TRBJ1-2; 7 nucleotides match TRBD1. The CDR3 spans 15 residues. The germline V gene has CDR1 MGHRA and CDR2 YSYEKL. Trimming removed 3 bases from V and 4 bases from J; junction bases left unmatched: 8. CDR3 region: CASSQPGTALYGYTF. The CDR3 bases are TGCGCCAGCAGCCAGCCCGGGACAGCCCTCTATGGCTACACCTTC.

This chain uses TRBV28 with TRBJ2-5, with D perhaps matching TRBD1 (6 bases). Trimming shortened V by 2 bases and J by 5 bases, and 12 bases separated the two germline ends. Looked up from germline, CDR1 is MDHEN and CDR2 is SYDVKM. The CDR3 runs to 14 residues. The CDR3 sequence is CASSLPQGRETQYF. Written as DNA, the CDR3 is TGTGCCAGCAGTTTACCACAGGGAAGGGAGACCCAGTACTTC.

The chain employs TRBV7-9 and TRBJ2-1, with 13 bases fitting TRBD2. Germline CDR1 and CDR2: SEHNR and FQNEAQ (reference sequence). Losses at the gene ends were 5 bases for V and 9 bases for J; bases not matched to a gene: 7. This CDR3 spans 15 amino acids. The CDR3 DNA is TGTGCCAGCAGCCCCACTAGCGGGGGGGCGGGTGAGCAGTTCTTC. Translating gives CASSPTSGGAGEQFF.

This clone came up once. The CDR3 DNA sequence: TGTGCCTGGAGCCCCGGGGGGACCCAGTACTTC. Translated: CAWSPGGTQYF. This chain uses TRBV30 with TRBJ2-5, with a tentative D call TRBD2 (6 bases). V shed 3 bases and J shed 7 bases, with 9 bases lying between them. The germline gives CDR1 GTSNPN, CDR2 SVGIG (reference sequence). The length of the CDR3 is 11 residues.

Here the CDR3 DNA reads TGCGCCAGCAGCCCCGGGACGACTGGGAATGAGCAGTTCTTC. It codes for CASSPGTTGNEQFF. V and J are TRBV10-2 and TRBJ2-1; D tentatively fits TRBD1 or TRBD2 (5 bases each). The CDR3 length is 14 residues. The germline gives CDR1 WSHSY, CDR2 SAAADI. The V end was cut by 6 bases, the J end by 7 bases, with 16 bases between.

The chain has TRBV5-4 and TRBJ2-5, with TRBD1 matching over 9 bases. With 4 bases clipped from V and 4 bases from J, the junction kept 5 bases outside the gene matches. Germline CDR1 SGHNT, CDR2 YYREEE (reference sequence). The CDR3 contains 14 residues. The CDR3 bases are TGTGCCAGCAGCGGACAGGGGATGGGAGAGACCCAGTACTTC. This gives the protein CASSGQGMGETQYF.

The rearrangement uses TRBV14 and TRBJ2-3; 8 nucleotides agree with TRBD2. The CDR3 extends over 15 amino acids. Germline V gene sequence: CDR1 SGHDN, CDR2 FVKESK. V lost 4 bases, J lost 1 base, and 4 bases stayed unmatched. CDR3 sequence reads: CASSRTSGRTDTQYF. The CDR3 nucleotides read TGTGCCAGCAGCCGTACTAGCGGCCGCACAGATACGCAGTATTTT.